Listed below are T cell receptor beta chains from one sample, sequenced in a study of blood T cell repertoires in COVID-19. Sequencing used immunoSEQ multiplex PCR; TCRdb keeps in-frame clones, though not all of them. The profile covers some 400,000 clones, with more than 75% appearing a single time and under 11% taken by the ten largest. Material: peripheral blood. The receptors derive from a woman aged 30 to 39 with COVID-19, enrolled during active disease. The CDR3 runs from the conserved cysteine through the conserved F or W. The order of the fields is D gene, clone size, V gene, J gene, CDR3 protein, CDR3 DNA. D genes are given only for firm matches. Where a row states a size, it is once, few, many or the class of an expanded clone; other rows omit it.

d_call: TRBD1
clone_size: few
v_call: TRBV28
j_call: TRBJ2-2
cdr3_aa: CASSNDRDNTGELFF
cdr3_nt: TGTGCCAGCAGTAATGACAGGGATAACACCGGGGAGCTGTTTTTT

d_call: TRBD2
clone_size: NA
v_call: TRBV28
j_call: TRBJ2-1
cdr3_aa: CASSFKSGRTLNEQFF
cdr3_nt: TGTGCCAGCAGTTTCAAAAGCGGGAGGACCCTCAATGAGCAGTTCTTC

d_call: TRBD2
clone_size: NA
v_call: TRBV25-1
j_call: TRBJ2-1
cdr3_aa: CASSVAGGIYNEQFF
cdr3_nt: TGTGCCAGCAGTGTAGCGGGAGGTATCTACAATGAGCAGTTCTTC

d_call: TRBD2
clone_size: NA
v_call: TRBV6-5
j_call: TRBJ2-7
cdr3_aa: CASSYSRAGGTYEQYF
cdr3_nt: TGTGCCAGCAGTTACTCGAGAGCGGGAGGAACCTACGAGCAGTACTTC

d_call: TRBD2
clone_size: once
v_call: TRBV12-5
j_call: TRBJ2-7
cdr3_aa: CASGLVLASGEYEQYF
cdr3_nt: TGTGCTAGTGGTTTGGTATTGGCTAGCGGGGAATACGAGCAGTACTTC

d_call: TRBD2
clone_size: NA
v_call: TRBV5-1
j_call: TRBJ2-1
cdr3_aa: CASSWTSGRGQYNEQFF
cdr3_nt: TGCGCCAGCAGCTGGACTAGCGGGAGGGGCCAATACAATGAGCAGTTCTTC

d_call: TRBD2
clone_size: NA
v_call: TRBV30
j_call: TRBJ2-1
cdr3_aa: CAWSPNSRQENSGRDNEQFF
cdr3_nt: TGTGCCTGGAGCCCTAACAGTCGACAGGAGAATAGCGGGAGGGATAATGAGCAGTTCTTC

d_call: TRBD1
clone_size: NA
v_call: TRBV7-9
j_call: TRBJ2-6
cdr3_aa: CAIGDRTGGVNVLTF
cdr3_nt: TGTGCCATCGGCGATAGGACAGGGGGCGTCAACGTCCTGACTTTC

d_call: TRBD2
clone_size: once
v_call: TRBV7-9
j_call: TRBJ2-1
cdr3_aa: CASSPSGGNEQFF
cdr3_nt: TGTGCCAGCAGCCCTAGCGGTGGGAATGAGCAGTTCTTC

d_call: TRBD2
clone_size: once
v_call: TRBV25-1
j_call: TRBJ2-2
cdr3_aa: CASSEGGRDTGELFF
cdr3_nt: TGTGCCAGCAGTGAGGGCGGGAGAGATACCGGGGAGCTGTTTTTT

d_call: NA
clone_size: NA
v_call: TRBV5-6
j_call: TRBJ2-5
cdr3_aa: CASSLARRAVETQYF
cdr3_nt: TGTGCCAGCAGCTTGGCAAGGAGGGCCGTTGAGACCCAGTACTTC

d_call: TRBD2
clone_size: NA
v_call: TRBV5-1
j_call: TRBJ2-7
cdr3_aa: CASRLAGSYEQYF
cdr3_nt: TGCGCCAGCAGATTAGCGGGTTCCTACGAGCAGTACTTC

d_call: TRBD1
clone_size: NA
v_call: TRBV5-4
j_call: TRBJ1-1
cdr3_aa: CASSLGQQGVNTEAFF
cdr3_nt: TGTGCCAGCAGCTTGGGACAACAGGGGGTGAACACTGAAGCTTTCTTT

d_call: NA
clone_size: NA
v_call: TRBV7-2
j_call: TRBJ2-7
cdr3_aa: CASSFHSYEQYF
cdr3_nt: TGTGCCAGCAGCTTCCACAGCTACGAGCAGTACTTC

d_call: TRBD1
clone_size: once
v_call: TRBV12-3/TRBV12-4
j_call: TRBJ1-4
cdr3_aa: CASSDQNTGGLFF
cdr3_nt: TGTGCCAGCAGCGATCAGAACACAGGGGGACTGTTTTTT

d_call: NA
clone_size: NA
v_call: TRBV19
j_call: TRBJ1-3
cdr3_aa: CASSIGSGNTIYF
cdr3_nt: TGTGCCAGTAGTATCGGCTCTGGAAACACCATATATTTT

d_call: TRBD2
clone_size: NA
v_call: TRBV14
j_call: TRBJ2-2
cdr3_aa: CASSLLVTSVNTGELFF
cdr3_nt: TGTGCCAGCAGCCTCCTCGTGACTAGCGTCAACACCGGGGAGCTGTTTTTT

d_call: TRBD1
clone_size: NA
v_call: TRBV6-1
j_call: TRBJ2-2
cdr3_aa: CASSGRTGVFTGELFF
cdr3_nt: TGTGCCAGCAGTGGTCGGACAGGGGTTTTCACCGGGGAGCTGTTTTTT

d_call: NA
clone_size: NA
v_call: TRBV2
j_call: TRBJ2-3
cdr3_aa: CASSYRVDTQYF
cdr3_nt: TGTGCCAGCAGTTACAGGGTGGATACGCAGTATTTT

d_call: TRBD2
clone_size: NA
v_call: TRBV9
j_call: TRBJ2-7
cdr3_aa: CASSARLAGDYEQYF
cdr3_nt: TGTGCCAGCAGCGCACGACTAGCGGGAGACTACGAGCAGTACTTC

d_call: TRBD1
clone_size: NA
v_call: TRBV6-4
j_call: TRBJ1-1
cdr3_aa: CASRRGQENTEAFF
cdr3_nt: TGTGCCAGCAGGAGGGGACAGGAGAACACTGAAGCTTTCTTT

d_call: TRBD1
clone_size: NA
v_call: TRBV14
j_call: TRBJ1-6
cdr3_aa: CASSQVIGQGLGPLHF
cdr3_nt: TGTGCCAGCAGCCAAGTAATTGGACAGGGCCTCGGACCCCTCCACTTT

d_call: TRBD2
clone_size: once
v_call: TRBV5-1
j_call: TRBJ2-3
cdr3_aa: CASSPPSGIGTDTQYF
cdr3_nt: TGCGCCAGCAGCCCCCCTAGCGGGATAGGAACAGATACGCAGTATTTT

d_call: TRBD2
clone_size: once
v_call: TRBV6-5
j_call: TRBJ2-7
cdr3_aa: CASSREAFYEQYF
cdr3_nt: TGTGCCAGCAGCCGGGAGGCGTTCTACGAGCAGTACTTC

d_call: NA
clone_size: NA
v_call: TRBV7-9
j_call: TRBJ2-5
cdr3_aa: CASMPAGTGRQGGETQYF
cdr3_nt: TGTGCCAGCATGCCGGCAGGGACCGGGAGACAGGGAGGTGAGACCCAGTACTTC

d_call: NA
clone_size: NA
v_call: TRBV9
j_call: TRBJ2-1
cdr3_aa: CASSEGAGSIYNEQFF
cdr3_nt: TGTGCCAGCAGCGAGGGGGCCGGGAGTATCTACAATGAGCAGTTCTTC

d_call: NA
clone_size: once
v_call: TRBV30
j_call: TRBJ2-7
cdr3_aa: CAWSRGGSSYEQYF
cdr3_nt: TGTGCCTGGAGTAGGGGGGGGAGCTCCTACGAGCAGTACTTC

d_call: TRBD2
clone_size: NA
v_call: TRBV9
j_call: TRBJ2-1
cdr3_aa: CASSVAAGEYNEQFF
cdr3_nt: TGTGCCAGCAGCGTAGCAGCGGGAGAGTACAATGAGCAGTTCTTC

d_call: TRBD1
clone_size: NA
v_call: TRBV6-2/TRBV6-3
j_call: TRBJ2-7
cdr3_aa: CASSYGGTGVYEQYF
cdr3_nt: TGTGCCAGCAGTTACGGGGGGACAGGGGTCTACGAGCAGTACTTC

d_call: TRBD1
clone_size: few
v_call: TRBV27
j_call: TRBJ2-7
cdr3_aa: CASKGTDVYEQYF
cdr3_nt: TGTGCCAGCAAGGGGACAGATGTATACGAGCAGTACTTC

d_call: TRBD1
clone_size: NA
v_call: TRBV18
j_call: TRBJ2-7
cdr3_aa: CASSPSGTGWEQYF
cdr3_nt: TGTGCCAGCTCCCCGTCCGGGACAGGGTGGGAGCAGTACTTC

d_call: TRBD1
clone_size: NA
v_call: TRBV5-5
j_call: TRBJ1-1
cdr3_aa: CASSYGTGAGNTEAFF
cdr3_nt: TGTGCCAGCAGCTATGGGACAGGGGCAGGGAACACTGAAGCTTTCTTT

d_call: TRBD1
clone_size: NA
v_call: TRBV29-1
j_call: TRBJ1-5
cdr3_aa: CSVVISGTDSNQPQHF
cdr3_nt: TGCAGCGTTGTTATCTCCGGGACAGACAGCAATCAGCCCCAGCATTTT

d_call: TRBD1
clone_size: NA
v_call: TRBV6-4
j_call: TRBJ2-2
cdr3_aa: CASSRQGLDTGELFF
cdr3_nt: TGTGCCAGCAGTCGACAGGGGTTGGACACCGGGGAGCTGTTTTTT

d_call: NA
clone_size: NA
v_call: TRBV18
j_call: TRBJ2-7
cdr3_aa: CASSVTEEQYF
cdr3_nt: TGTGCCAGCTCAGTGACTGAAGAGCAGTACTTC

d_call: TRBD1
clone_size: NA
v_call: TRBV2
j_call: TRBJ2-3
cdr3_aa: CASSKDRTTDTQYF
cdr3_nt: TGTGCCAGCAGTAAGGACAGGACCACAGATACGCAGTATTTT

d_call: NA
clone_size: many
v_call: TRBV7-9
j_call: TRBJ1-2
cdr3_aa: CASSTRVGQNYGYTF
cdr3_nt: TGTGCCAGCAGCACTAGAGTTGGACAGAACTATGGCTACACCTTC

d_call: NA
clone_size: NA
v_call: TRBV28
j_call: TRBJ1-5
cdr3_aa: CASSQGSGQPQHF
cdr3_nt: TGTGCCAGCAGTCAGGGTTCCGGTCAGCCCCAGCATTTT

d_call: TRBD1
clone_size: NA
v_call: TRBV27
j_call: TRBJ1-5
cdr3_aa: CASSPDRGAQPQHF
cdr3_nt: TGTGCCAGCAGCCCGGACAGGGGTGCTCAGCCCCAGCATTTT

d_call: TRBD1
clone_size: NA
v_call: TRBV19
j_call: TRBJ2-4
cdr3_aa: CASSMTGWGAKNIQYF
cdr3_nt: TGTGCCAGTAGTATGACAGGGTGGGGAGCCAAAAACATTCAGTACTTC

d_call: NA
clone_size: NA
v_call: TRBV4-1
j_call: TRBJ2-1
cdr3_aa: CASSLLESSYNEQFF
cdr3_nt: TGCGCCAGCAGCCTCTTGGAGAGCTCCTACAATGAGCAGTTCTTC

d_call: NA
clone_size: NA
v_call: TRBV7-9
j_call: TRBJ1-3
cdr3_aa: CASSLVGDFSGNTIYF
cdr3_nt: TGTGCCAGCAGCTTAGTGGGGGACTTCTCTGGAAACACCATATATTTT

d_call: NA
clone_size: NA
v_call: TRBV14
j_call: TRBJ2-5
cdr3_aa: CASSPTRAQWTQYF
cdr3_nt: TGTGCCAGCAGCCCCACTAGAGCCCAATGGACCCAGTACTTC

d_call: NA
clone_size: NA
v_call: TRBV11-2
j_call: TRBJ2-5
cdr3_aa: CAVERGETQYF
cdr3_nt: TGTGCCGTCGAAAGGGGAGAGACCCAGTACTTC

d_call: TRBD2
clone_size: NA
v_call: TRBV6-5
j_call: TRBJ2-1
cdr3_aa: CASSYKFRGDNEQFF
cdr3_nt: TGTGCCAGCAGTTATAAGTTCCGGGGGGACAATGAGCAGTTCTTC

d_call: TRBD2
clone_size: NA
v_call: TRBV5-1
j_call: TRBJ2-3
cdr3_aa: CASSLSGRSTDTQYF
cdr3_nt: TGCGCCAGCAGTTTGAGCGGGAGGAGCACAGATACGCAGTATTTT

d_call: TRBD2
clone_size: NA
v_call: TRBV9
j_call: TRBJ2-2
cdr3_aa: CASGQGSSGRAAGELFF
cdr3_nt: TGTGCCAGTGGACAGGGGTCTAGCGGGAGGGCCGCCGGGGAGCTGTTTTTT

d_call: NA
clone_size: NA
v_call: TRBV15
j_call: TRBJ1-5
cdr3_aa: CATSMGGQPQHF
cdr3_nt: TGTGCCACCAGCATGGGAGGTCAGCCCCAGCATTTT

d_call: NA
clone_size: NA
v_call: TRBV28
j_call: TRBJ2-2
cdr3_aa: CASSFQSAGELFF
cdr3_nt: TGTGCCAGCAGTTTCCAGTCCGCCGGGGAGCTGTTTTTT

d_call: NA
clone_size: NA
v_call: TRBV7-6
j_call: TRBJ2-3
cdr3_aa: CASSLQGLITDTQYF
cdr3_nt: TGTGCCAGCAGCTTACAGGGACTGATCACAGATACGCAGTATTTT

d_call: NA
clone_size: NA
v_call: TRBV11-2
j_call: TRBJ2-3
cdr3_aa: CASSPSGPSTDTQYF
cdr3_nt: TGTGCCAGCAGCCCAAGCGGACCAAGCACAGATACGCAGTATTTT

d_call: TRBD1
clone_size: NA
v_call: TRBV2
j_call: TRBJ2-7
cdr3_aa: CASTRDRSYEQYF
cdr3_nt: TGTGCCAGCACTAGGGACAGGTCCTACGAGCAGTACTTC

d_call: NA
clone_size: NA
v_call: TRBV3-1/TRBV3-2
j_call: TRBJ2-7
cdr3_aa: CASSQAQTVSYEQYF
cdr3_nt: TGTGCCAGCAGCCAAGCCCAGACAGTTTCCTACGAGCAGTACTTC

d_call: TRBD2
clone_size: NA
v_call: TRBV5-4
j_call: TRBJ2-5
cdr3_aa: CASSPGLAEETQYF
cdr3_nt: TGTGCCAGCAGCCCGGGACTAGCGGAAGAGACCCAGTACTTC

d_call: NA
clone_size: NA
v_call: TRBV5-6
j_call: TRBJ1-2
cdr3_aa: CASSLGMGLRGYTF
cdr3_nt: TGTGCCAGCAGCTTGGGGATGGGGCTAAGAGGCTACACCTTC

d_call: TRBD1
clone_size: few
v_call: TRBV6-9
j_call: TRBJ1-1
cdr3_aa: CASSSRQGCTEAFF
cdr3_nt: TGTGCCAGCAGTTCCCGACAGGGGTGCACTGAAGCTTTCTTT

d_call: NA
clone_size: NA
v_call: TRBV7-9
j_call: TRBJ2-7
cdr3_aa: CASSASYEQYF
cdr3_nt: TGTGCCAGCAGCGCGTCCTACGAGCAGTACTTC

d_call: NA
clone_size: NA
v_call: TRBV28
j_call: TRBJ1-6
cdr3_aa: CASGRGGSYNSPLHF
cdr3_nt: TGTGCCAGCGGAAGGGGCGGCTCCTATAATTCACCCCTCCACTTT

d_call: TRBD2
clone_size: once
v_call: TRBV27
j_call: TRBJ2-1
cdr3_aa: CASSLRASGGSYNEQFF
cdr3_nt: TGTGCCAGCAGTTTAAGGGCTAGCGGGGGCTCCTACAATGAGCAGTTCTTC

d_call: NA
clone_size: NA
v_call: TRBV7-2
j_call: TRBJ2-4
cdr3_aa: CASSQGTLADIQYF
cdr3_nt: TGTGCCAGCAGCCAAGGGACTTTAGCCGACATTCAGTACTTC